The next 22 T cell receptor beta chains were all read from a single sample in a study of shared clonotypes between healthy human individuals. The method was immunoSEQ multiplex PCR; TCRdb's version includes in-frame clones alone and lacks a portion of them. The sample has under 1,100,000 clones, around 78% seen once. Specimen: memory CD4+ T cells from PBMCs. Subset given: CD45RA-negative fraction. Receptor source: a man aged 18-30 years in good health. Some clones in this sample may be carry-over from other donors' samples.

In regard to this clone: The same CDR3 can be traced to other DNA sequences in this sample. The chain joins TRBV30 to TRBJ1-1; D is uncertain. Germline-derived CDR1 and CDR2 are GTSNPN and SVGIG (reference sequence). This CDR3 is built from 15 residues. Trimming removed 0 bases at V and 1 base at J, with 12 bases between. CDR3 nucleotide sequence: TGTGCCTGGAGTGTACTACTAGGAAAGAACACTGAAGCTTTCTTT. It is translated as CAWSVLLGKNTEAFF.

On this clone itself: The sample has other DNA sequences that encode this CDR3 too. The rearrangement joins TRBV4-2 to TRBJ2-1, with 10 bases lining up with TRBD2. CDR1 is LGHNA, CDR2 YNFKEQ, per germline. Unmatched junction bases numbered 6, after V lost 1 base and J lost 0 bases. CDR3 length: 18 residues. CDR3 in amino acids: CASSQVGLAGGSYNEQFF. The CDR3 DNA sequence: TGTGCCAGCAGCCAAGTAGGATTAGCGGGGGGCTCCTACAATGAGCAGTTCTTC.

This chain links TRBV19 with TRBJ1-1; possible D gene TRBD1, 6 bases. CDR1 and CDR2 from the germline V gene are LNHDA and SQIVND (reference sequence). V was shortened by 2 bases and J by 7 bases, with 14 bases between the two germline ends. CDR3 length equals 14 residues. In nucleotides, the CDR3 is TGTGCCAGTAGTATAAGCAGGGGAAAGGATGAAGCTTTCTTT. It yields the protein CASSISRGKDEAFF.

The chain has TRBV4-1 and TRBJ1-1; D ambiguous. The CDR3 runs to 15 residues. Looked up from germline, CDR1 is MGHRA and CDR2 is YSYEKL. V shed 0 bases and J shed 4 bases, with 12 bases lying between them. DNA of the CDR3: TGCGCCAGCAGCCAAGATCCGCGGGGAAGCACTGAAGCTTTCTTT. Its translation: CASSQDPRGSTEAFF.

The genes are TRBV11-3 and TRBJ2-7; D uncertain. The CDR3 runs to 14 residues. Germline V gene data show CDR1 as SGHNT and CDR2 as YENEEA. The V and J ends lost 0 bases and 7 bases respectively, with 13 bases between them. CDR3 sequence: CASSLDRRGGEQYF. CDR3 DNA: TGTGCCAGCAGCTTAGATCGACGTGGTGGGGAGCAGTACTTC.

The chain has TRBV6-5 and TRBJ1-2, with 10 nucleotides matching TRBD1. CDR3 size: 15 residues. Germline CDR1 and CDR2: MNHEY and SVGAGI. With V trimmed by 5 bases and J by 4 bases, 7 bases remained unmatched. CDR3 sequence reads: CASSRATGGPYGYTF. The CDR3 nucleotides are TGTGCCAGCAGTCGAGCGACAGGGGGCCCCTATGGCTACACCTTC.

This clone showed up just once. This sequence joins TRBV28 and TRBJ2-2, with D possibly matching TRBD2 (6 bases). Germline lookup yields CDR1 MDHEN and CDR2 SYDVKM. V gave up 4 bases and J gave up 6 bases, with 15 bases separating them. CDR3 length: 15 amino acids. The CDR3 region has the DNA TGTGCCAGCAGTTACCGGGCCAGGAGGGCCGGGGAGCTGTTTTTT. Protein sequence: CASSYRARRAGELFF. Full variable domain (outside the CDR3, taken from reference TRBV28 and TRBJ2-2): DVKVTQSSRYLVKRTGEKVFLECVQDMDHENMFWYRQDPGLGLRLIYFSYDVKMKEKGDIPEGYSVSREKKERFSLILESASTNQTSMYLCASSYRARRAGELFFGEGSRLTVL.

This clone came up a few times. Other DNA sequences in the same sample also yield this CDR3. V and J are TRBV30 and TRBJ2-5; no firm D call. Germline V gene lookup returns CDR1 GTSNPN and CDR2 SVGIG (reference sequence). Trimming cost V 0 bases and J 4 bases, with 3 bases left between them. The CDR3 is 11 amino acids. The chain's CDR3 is CAWSVSETQYF. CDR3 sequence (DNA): TGTGCCTGGAGTGTCTCAGAGACCCAGTACTTC.

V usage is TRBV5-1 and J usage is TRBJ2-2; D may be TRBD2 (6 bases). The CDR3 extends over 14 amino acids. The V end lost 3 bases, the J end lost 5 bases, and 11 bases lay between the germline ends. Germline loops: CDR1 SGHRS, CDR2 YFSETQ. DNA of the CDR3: TGCGCCAGCAGCTCTCACGGACTAACCGGGGAGCTGTTTTTT. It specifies CASSSHGLTGELFF.

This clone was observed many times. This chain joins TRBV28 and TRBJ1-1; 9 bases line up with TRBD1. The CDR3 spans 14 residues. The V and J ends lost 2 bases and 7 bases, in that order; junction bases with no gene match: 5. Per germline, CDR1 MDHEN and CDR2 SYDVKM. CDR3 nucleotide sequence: TGTGCCAGCAGTTTACCTACAGGGGGCCGTGAAGCTTTCTTT. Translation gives CASSLPTGGREAFF.

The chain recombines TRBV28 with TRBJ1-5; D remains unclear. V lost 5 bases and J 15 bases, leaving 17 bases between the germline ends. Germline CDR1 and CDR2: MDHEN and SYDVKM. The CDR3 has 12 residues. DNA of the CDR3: TGTGCCAGCAGTCCCAGTATTTTTTTGGTGCATTTT. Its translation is CASSPSIFLVHF.

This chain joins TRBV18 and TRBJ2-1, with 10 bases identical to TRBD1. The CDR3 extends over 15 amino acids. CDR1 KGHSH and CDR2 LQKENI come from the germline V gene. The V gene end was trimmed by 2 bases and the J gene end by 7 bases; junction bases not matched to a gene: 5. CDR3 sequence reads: CASSPGTGAINEQFF. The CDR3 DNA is TGTGCCAGCTCACCAGGGACAGGGGCAATAAATGAGCAGTTCTTC.

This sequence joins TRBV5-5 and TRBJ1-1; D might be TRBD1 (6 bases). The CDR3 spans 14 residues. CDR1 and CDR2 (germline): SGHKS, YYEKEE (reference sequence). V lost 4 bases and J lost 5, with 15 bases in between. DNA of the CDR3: TGTGCCAGCAGCAGACCCCCAGGGGTTACTGAAGCTTTCTTT. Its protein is CASSRPPGVTEAFF.

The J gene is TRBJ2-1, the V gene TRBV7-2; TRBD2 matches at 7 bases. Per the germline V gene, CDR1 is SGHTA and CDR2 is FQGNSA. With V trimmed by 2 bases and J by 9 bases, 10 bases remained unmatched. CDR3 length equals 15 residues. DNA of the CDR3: TGTGCCAGCAGCTTAACCCCCGTTGGCGGGAGTGAGCAGTTCTTC. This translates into CASSLTPVGGSEQFF.

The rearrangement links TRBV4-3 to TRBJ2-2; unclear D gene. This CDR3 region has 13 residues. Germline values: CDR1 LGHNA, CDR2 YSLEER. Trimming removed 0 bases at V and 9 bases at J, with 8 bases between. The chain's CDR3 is CASSQEERRELFF. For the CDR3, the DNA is TGCGCCAGCAGCCAAGAAGAAAGGAGGGAGCTGTTTTTT.

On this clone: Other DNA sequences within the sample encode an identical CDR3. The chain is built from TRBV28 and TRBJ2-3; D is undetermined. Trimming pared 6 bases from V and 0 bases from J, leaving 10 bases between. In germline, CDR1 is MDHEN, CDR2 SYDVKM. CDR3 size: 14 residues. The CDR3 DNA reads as TGTGCCAGCAGCCTCCCGGGCAGCACAGATACGCAGTATTTT. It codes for CASSLPGSTDTQYF.

CDR3 in amino acids: CASSFDGRGGEQYF. In DNA form, the CDR3 reads TGTGCCAGCAGCTTTGACGGAAGGGGGGGAGAGCAGTACTTC. The rearrangement uses TRBV11-2 and TRBJ2-5, with D possibly being TRBD2 (7 bases). CDR1 SGHAT and CDR2 FQNNGV come from the germline V gene. This CDR3 comprises 14 residues. V gave up 3 bases and J gave up 11 bases, with 19 bases separating them.

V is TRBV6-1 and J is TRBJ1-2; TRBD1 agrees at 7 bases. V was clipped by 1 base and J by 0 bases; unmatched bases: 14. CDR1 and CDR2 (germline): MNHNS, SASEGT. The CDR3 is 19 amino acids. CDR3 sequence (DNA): TGTGCCAGCAGTGAAGGTACGGGGACAGACCTCGCCGCTAACTATGGCTACACCTTC. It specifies CASSEGTGTDLAANYGYTF.

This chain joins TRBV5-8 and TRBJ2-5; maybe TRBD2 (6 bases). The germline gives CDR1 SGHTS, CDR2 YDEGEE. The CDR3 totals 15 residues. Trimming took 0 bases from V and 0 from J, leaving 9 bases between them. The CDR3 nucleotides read TGTGCCAGCAGCTTGGTAGGCGGGAACCAAGAGACCCAGTACTTC. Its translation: CASSLVGGNQETQYF.

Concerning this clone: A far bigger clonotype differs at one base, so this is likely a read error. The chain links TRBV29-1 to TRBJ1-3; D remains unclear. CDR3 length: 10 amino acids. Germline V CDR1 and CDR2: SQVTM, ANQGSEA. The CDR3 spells CSAVGNTVYF. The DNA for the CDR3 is TGCAGCGCAGTAGGAAACACCGTATATTTT.

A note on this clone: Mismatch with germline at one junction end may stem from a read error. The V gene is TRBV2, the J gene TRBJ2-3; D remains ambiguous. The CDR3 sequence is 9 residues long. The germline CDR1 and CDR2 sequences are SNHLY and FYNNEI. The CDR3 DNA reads TGTGCCAGCAGTGATCGATCAGGATTT. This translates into CASSDRSGF. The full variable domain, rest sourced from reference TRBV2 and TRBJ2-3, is EPEVTQTPSHQVTQMGQEVILRCVPISNHLYFYWYRQILGQKVEFLVSFYNNEISEKSEIFDDQFSVERPDGSNFTLKIRSTKLEDSAMYFCASSDRSGFGPGTRLTVL.

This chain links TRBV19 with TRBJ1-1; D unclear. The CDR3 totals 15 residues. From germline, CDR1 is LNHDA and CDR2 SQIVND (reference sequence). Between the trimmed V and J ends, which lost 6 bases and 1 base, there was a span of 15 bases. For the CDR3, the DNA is TGTGCCAGTAGCTCCCCCGACGGAGCGAACACTGAAGCTTTCTTT. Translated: CASSSPDGANTEAFF.